The present T cell receptor (beta chain) was sequenced within a study of metastatic and nonmetastatic thyroid tumors. All patients were untreated before thyroid surgery. By proportion, this clone is medium-sized. Germline V CDR1 and CDR2: MNHEY, SMNVEV (reference sequence). Trimming removed 6 bases from V and 2 bases from J, with 14 bases in between. The CDR3 spans 15 residues. MiXCR reprocessed the PCR reads for TCRdb. Among nearly 25,000 clones listed, around an eighth were seen once. The genes are TRBV27 and TRBJ1-5, with TRBD1 as a possible D gene (6 bases). The receptor was isolated from a female donor with papillary thyroid cancer or a benign thyroid nodule (not recorded which). Some clones in this sample may be carry-over from other donors' samples. Sequences were obtained from blood. CDR3 sequence reads: CASSLTSGGNQPQHF. In DNA, the CDR3 is TGTGCCAGCAGCCTCACGTCAGGGGGCAATCAGCCCCAGCATTTT.